Listed here are 7 T cell receptor beta chains from one sample, sequenced in a study of cytomegalovirus exposure and HLA in healthy donors. The primer mix had 60 Vbeta and 13 Jbeta primers. The repertoire was sequenced with immunoSEQ multiplex PCR; TCRdb's copy has only in-frame clones and lacks some. Of roughly 200,000 clones detected, about 78% appear once; the ten largest clones hold 2% to 2.5%. Sample: PBMCs. The receptors stem from a man aged 55 to 70 in good health and CMV-seronegative.

This clone turned up a few times. One end of the junction does not line up with germline, which may come from a read error. CDR3 DNA: TGTGCCATCAGTGAGACCCCTCGGGATGAGCAGTTCTTC. Translation gives CAISETPRDEQFF. V gene TRBV6-1 combines with J gene TRBJ2-1, with D unclear. CDR1 is MNHNS, CDR2 SASEGT, per germline. The CDR3 contains 13 residues.

The gene calls are TRBV13 and TRBJ2-7; 12 bases agree with TRBD2. The CDR3 has 17 residues. The germline gives CDR1 PRHDT, CDR2 FYEKMQ (reference sequence). Trimming took 8 bases from V and 2 from J; bases not matched to a gene: 13. In DNA, the CDR3 is TGTGCCAGCTTCCGGACTAGCGGGGCTTCAGGGGCCTACGAGCAGTACTTC. Its protein is CASFRTSGASGAYEQYF.

The gene calls are TRBV19 and TRBJ2-7, with TRBD1 identical over 11 bases. J gave up 4 bases and V 6 bases, and 8 bases lay outside the gene matches. Looked up from germline, CDR1 is LNHDA and CDR2 is SQIVND (reference sequence). CDR3 length: 15 amino acids. In DNA, the CDR3 is TGTGCCAGTAGCGACCGGGACAGGGGGAAATACGAGCAGTACTTC. It encodes CASSDRDRGKYEQYF.

This chain links TRBV6-6 with TRBJ2-1; TRBD2 aligns across 10 bases. Germline V gene data show CDR1 as MNHNY and CDR2 as SVGAGI (reference sequence). The CDR3 is 15 amino acids. V was clipped by 4 bases and J by 5 bases; unmatched bases: 5. CDR3 region: CASSWLAGENNEQFF. CDR3 in DNA: TGTGCCAGCAGTTGGCTAGCGGGAGAGAACAATGAGCAGTTCTTC.

V gene TRBV28 combines with J gene TRBJ1-1; no clear D. This CDR3 comprises 12 residues. Trimming took 3 bases from V and 5 from J, leaving 7 bases between them. The germline CDR1 and CDR2 sequences are MDHEN and SYDVKM. This CDR3 reads CASSLEGTEAFF. The CDR3 nucleotides are TGTGCCAGCAGTTTGGAGGGAACTGAAGCTTTCTTT.

CDR3 in amino acids: CASSVDPKASSGNTIYF. Written as DNA, the CDR3 is TGTGCCAGCAGCGTAGATCCAAAGGCTAGCTCTGGAAACACCATATATTTT. The rearrangement uses TRBV9 and TRBJ1-3; D not certain. Trimming shortened V by 0 bases and J by 0 bases, and 13 bases separated the two germline ends. The germline CDR1 and CDR2 sequences are SGDLS and YYNGEE. The CDR3 runs to 17 residues.

The chain carries TRBV4-2 and TRBJ1-5; 9 bases fit TRBD1. Germline CDR1 reads LGHNA; CDR2 reads YNFKEQ. The CDR3 is 15 residues long. V was clipped by 4 bases and J by 5 bases; unmatched bases: 6. The DNA for the CDR3 is TGTGCCAGCAGCCGCGGACAGGGGATTGATCAGCCCCAGCATTTT. Translated: CASSRGQGIDQPQHF.